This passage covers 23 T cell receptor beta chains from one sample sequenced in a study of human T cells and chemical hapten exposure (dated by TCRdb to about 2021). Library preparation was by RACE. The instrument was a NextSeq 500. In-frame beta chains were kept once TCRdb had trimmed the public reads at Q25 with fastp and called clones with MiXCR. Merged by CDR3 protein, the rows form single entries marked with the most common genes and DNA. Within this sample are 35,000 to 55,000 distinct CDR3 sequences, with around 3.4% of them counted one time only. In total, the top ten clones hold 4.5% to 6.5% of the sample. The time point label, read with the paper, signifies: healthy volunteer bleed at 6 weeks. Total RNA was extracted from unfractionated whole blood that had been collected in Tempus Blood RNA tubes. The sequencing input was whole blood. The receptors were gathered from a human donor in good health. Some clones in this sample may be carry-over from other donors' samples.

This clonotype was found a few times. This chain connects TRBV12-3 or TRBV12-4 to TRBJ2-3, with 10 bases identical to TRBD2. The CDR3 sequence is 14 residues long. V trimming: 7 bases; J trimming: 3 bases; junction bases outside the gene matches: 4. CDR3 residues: CASTAGLATDTQYF. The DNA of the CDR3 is TGTGCCAGCACCGCGGGACTAGCGACAGATACGCAGTATTTT.

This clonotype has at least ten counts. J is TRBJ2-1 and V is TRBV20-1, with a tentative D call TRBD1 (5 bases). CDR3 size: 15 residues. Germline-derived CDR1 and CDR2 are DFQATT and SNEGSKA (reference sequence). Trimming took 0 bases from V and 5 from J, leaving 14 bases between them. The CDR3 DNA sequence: TGCAGTGCTAGAGATAAGAAGGGGCCCCACAATGAGCAGTTCTTC. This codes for CSARDKKGPHNEQFF.

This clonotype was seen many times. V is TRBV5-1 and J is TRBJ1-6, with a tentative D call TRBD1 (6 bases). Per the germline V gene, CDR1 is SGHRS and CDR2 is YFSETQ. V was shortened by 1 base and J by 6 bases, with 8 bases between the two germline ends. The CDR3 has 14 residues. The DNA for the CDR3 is TGCGCCAGCAGCTTGCGGACAGTTAATTCACCCCTCCACTTT. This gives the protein CASSLRTVNSPLHF.

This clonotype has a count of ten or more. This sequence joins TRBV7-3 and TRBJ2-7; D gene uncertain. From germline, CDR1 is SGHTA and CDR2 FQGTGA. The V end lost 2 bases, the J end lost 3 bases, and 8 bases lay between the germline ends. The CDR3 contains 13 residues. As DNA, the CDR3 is TGTGCCAGCAGCTTACACATTAACTACGAGCAGTACTTC. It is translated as CASSLHINYEQYF.

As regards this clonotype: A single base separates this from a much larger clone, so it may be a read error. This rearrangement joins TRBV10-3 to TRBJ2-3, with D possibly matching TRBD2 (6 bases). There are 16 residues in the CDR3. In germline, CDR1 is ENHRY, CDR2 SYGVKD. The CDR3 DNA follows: TGTGCCGTCAGTGAGGGGACTTTCATGGGCACAGATACGCAGTATTTT. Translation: CAVSEGTFMGTDTQYF.

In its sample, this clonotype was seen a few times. CDR3 amino acids: CASSFGGGYGYTF. The CDR3 DNA sequence: TGTGCCAGCAGTTTCGGGGGAGGCTATGGCTACACCTTC. This chain uses TRBV12-3 or TRBV12-4 with TRBJ1-2; tentative D call: TRBD1 (5 bases). The CDR3 sequence is 13 residues long. Trimming pared 3 bases from V and 4 bases from J, leaving 9 bases between.

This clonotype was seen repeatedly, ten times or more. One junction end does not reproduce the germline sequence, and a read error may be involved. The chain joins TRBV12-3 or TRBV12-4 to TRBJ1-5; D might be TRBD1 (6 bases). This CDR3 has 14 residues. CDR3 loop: CASSSTGQPTFRYF. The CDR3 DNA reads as TGTGCCAGCAGTTCTACAGGGCAGCCGACTTTTAGGTATTTT.

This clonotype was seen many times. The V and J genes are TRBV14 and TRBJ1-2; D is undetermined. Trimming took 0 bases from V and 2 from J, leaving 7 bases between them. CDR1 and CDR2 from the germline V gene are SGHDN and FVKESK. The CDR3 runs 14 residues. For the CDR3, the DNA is TGTGCCAGCAGCCAAGATCTGGGGAACTATGGCTACACCTTC. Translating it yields CASSQDLGNYGYTF.

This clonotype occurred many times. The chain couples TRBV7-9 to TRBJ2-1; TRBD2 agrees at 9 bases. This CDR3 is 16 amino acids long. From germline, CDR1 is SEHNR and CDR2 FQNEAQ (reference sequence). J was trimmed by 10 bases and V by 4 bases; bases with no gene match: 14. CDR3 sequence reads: CASSYRTSDYHVEQFF. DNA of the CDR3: TGTGCCAGCAGCTATCGGACTAGCGATTATCATGTGGAGCAGTTCTTC.

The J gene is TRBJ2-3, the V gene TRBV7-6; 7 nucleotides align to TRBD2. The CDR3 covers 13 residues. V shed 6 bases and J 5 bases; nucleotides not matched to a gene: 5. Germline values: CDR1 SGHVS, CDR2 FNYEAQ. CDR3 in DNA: TGTGCCAGCAGGGGCGGGAGTGAAGATACGCAGTATTTT. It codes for CASRGGSEDTQYF.

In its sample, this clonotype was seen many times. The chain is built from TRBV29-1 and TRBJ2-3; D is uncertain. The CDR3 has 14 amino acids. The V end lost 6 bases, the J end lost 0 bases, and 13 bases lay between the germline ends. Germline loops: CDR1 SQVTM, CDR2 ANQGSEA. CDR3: CSVVFRLSTDTQYF. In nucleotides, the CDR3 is TGCAGCGTCGTGTTTAGACTGAGCACAGATACGCAGTATTTT.

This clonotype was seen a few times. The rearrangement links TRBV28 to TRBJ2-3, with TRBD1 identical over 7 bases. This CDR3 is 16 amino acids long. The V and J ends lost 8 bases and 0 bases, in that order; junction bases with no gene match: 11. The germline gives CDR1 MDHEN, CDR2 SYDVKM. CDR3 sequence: CASGPLGTASTDTQYF. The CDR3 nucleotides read TGTGCCAGCGGCCCCTTGGGGACAGCTAGCACAGATACGCAGTATTTT. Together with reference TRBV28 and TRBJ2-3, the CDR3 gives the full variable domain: DVKVTQSSRYLVKRTGEKVFLECVQDMDHENMFWYRQDPGLGLRLIYFSYDVKMKEKGDIPEGYSVSREKKERFSLILESASTNQTSMYLCASGPLGTASTDTQYFGPGTRLTVL.

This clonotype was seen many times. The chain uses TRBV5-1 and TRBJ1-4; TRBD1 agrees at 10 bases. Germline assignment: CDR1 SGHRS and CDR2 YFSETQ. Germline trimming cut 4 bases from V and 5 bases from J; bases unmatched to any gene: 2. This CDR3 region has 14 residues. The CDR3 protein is CASSQGQGNEKLFF. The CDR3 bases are TGCGCCAGCAGCCAGGGACAGGGGAATGAAAAACTGTTTTTT.

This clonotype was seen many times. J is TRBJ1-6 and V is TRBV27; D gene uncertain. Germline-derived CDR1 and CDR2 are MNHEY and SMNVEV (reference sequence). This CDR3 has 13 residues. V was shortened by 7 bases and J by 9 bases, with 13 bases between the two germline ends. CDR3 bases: TGTGCCAGCACATGGGCTCCCCCTTCACCCCTCCACTTT. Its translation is CASTWAPPSPLHF.

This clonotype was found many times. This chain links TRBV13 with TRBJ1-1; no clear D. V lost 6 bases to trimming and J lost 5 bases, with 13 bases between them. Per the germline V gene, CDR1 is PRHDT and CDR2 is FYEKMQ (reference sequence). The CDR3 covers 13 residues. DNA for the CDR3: TGTGCCAGCAGTCAGGAGTCTGCGACTGAAGCTTTCTTT. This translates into CASSQESATEAFF.

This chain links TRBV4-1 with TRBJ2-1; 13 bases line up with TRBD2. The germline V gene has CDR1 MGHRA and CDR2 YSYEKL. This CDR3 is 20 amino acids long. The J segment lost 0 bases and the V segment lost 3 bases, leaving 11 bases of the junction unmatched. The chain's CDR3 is CASSHYPGTSGVSSYNEQFF. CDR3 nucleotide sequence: TGCGCCAGCAGCCACTACCCCGGGACTAGCGGGGTTAGCTCCTACAATGAGCAGTTCTTC.

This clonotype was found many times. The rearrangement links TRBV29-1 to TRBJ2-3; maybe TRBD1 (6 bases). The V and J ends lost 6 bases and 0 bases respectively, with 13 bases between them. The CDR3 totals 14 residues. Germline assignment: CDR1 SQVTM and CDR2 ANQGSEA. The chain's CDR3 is CSVKDSPSTDTQYF. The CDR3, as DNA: TGCAGCGTAAAGGACAGCCCTAGCACAGATACGCAGTATTTT.

The CDR3 sequence is CASSFPGASYEQYF. CDR3 DNA: TGTGCCAGCAGCTTTCCGGGGGCCTCCTACGAGCAGTACTTC. The rearrangement links TRBV5-6 to TRBJ2-7; D could derive from TRBD1 or TRBD2 (6 bases each). V lost 2 bases, J lost 0 bases, and 9 bases lay in between. Germline values: CDR1 SGHDT, CDR2 YYEEEE. The CDR3 contains 14 residues.

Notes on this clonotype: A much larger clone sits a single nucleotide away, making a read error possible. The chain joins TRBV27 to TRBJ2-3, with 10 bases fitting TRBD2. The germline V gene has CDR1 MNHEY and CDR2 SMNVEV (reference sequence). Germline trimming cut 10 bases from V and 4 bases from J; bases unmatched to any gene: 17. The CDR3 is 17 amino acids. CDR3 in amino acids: CANRTTLAGVFADTQYF. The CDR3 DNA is TGTGCCAACAGAACAACTCTAGCGGGAGTTTTCGCAGATACGCAGTATTTT.

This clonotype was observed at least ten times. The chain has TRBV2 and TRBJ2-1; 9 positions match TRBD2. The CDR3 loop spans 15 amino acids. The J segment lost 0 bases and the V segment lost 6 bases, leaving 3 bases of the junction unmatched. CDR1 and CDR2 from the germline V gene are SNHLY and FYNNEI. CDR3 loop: CASRDSGSSYNEQFF. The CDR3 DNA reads TGTGCCAGCAGGGATAGCGGGAGCTCCTACAATGAGCAGTTCTTC.

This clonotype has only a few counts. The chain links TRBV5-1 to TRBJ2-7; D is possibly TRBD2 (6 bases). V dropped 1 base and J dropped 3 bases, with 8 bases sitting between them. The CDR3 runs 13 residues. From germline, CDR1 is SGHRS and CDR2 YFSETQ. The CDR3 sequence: CASSLSGFYEQYF. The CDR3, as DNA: TGCGCCAGCAGCTTGAGCGGGTTCTACGAGCAGTACTTC.

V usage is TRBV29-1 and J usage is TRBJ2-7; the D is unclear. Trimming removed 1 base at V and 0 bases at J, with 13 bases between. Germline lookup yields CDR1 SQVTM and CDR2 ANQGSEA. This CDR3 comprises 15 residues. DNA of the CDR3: TGCAGCGTTGAAGTGGTCAGCATCAGCTCCTACGAGCAGTACTTC. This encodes CSVEVVSISSYEQYF.

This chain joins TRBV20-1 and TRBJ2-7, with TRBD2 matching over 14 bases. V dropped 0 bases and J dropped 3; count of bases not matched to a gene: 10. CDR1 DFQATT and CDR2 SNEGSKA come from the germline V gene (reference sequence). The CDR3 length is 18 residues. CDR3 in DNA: TGCAGTGCTAGAGATCGTATAGGACTAGCGGGAGGCCACTACGAGCAGTACTTC. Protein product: CSARDRIGLAGGHYEQYF.